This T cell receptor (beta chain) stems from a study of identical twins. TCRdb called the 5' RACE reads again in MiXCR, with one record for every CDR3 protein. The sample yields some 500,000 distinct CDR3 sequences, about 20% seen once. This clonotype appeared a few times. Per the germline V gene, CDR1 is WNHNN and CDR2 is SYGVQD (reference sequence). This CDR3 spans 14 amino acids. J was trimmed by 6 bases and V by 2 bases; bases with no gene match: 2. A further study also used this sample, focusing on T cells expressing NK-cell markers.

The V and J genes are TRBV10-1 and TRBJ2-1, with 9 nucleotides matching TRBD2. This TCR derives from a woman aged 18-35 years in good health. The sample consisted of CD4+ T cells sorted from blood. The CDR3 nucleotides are TGCGCCAGCAGTGAGAGCGGGGGGACCAATGAGCAGTTCTTC. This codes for CASSESGGTNEQFF.